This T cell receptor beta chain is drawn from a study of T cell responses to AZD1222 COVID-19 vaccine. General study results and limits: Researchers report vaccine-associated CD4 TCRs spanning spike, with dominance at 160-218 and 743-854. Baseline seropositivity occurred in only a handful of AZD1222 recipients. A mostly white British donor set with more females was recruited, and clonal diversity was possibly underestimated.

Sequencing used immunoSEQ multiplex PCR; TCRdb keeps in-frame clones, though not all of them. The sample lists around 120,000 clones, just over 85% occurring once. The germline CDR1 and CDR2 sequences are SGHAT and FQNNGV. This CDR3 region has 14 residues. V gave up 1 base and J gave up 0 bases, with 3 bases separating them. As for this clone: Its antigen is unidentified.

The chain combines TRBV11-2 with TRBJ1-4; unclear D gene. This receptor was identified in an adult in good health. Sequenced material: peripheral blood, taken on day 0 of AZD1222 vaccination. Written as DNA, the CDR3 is TGTGCCAGCAGCTTAGTGGCAACTAATGAAAAACTGTTTTTT. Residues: CASSLVATNEKLFF.